One and the same sample provided the 26 T cell receptor beta chains below, sequenced in a study of cytomegalovirus exposure and HLA in healthy donors (dated by TCRdb to about 2017). The method was the immunoSEQ multiplex PCR assay. For the multiplex PCR, a mixture combining 60 forward primers for TCR Vbeta segments and 13 reverse primers for TCR Jbeta segments was used. As stored in TCRdb, this immuneACCESS dataset retains in-frame rearrangements with V and J assigned. A fraction of the clones does not appear; measured against another copy, unresolved V genes explain less than half of the discrepancy, and the remainder lacks a known reason. A total of tens of thousands of clones appear in this sample, around 81% of them only once. 4.5% to 7% of the sample is held by the ten biggest clonotypes. Sequenced: PBMCs. The receptors here all came from a male donor in good health and CMV-seropositive.

CDR3 bases: TGTGCCAGCAGCTTAGGCTGGCGGGCAGCGCATGATTTTGGGGCCAACGTCCTGACTTTC. This sequence encodes CASSLGWRAAHDFGANVLTF. The chain uses TRBV13 and TRBJ2-6, with a weak D call TRBD2 (5 bases). Germline V gene sequence: CDR1 PRHDT, CDR2 FYEKMQ (reference sequence). V lost 0 bases, J lost 3 bases, and 21 bases lay in between. The CDR3 spans 20 residues.

This rearrangement joins TRBV5-1 to TRBJ2-2; TRBD1 aligns across 9 bases. The CDR3 totals 16 residues. Trimming cost V 0 bases and J 4 bases; bases outside gene matches: 4. In germline, CDR1 is SGHRS, CDR2 YFSETQ. CDR3 protein: CASSLGGQGPTGELFF. The CDR3 coding sequence is TGCGCCAGCAGCTTGGGGGGACAGGGCCCCACCGGGGAGCTGTTTTTT.

This chain uses TRBV7-9 with TRBJ2-1; weak D call: TRBD2 (6 bases). CDR3 length: 14 residues. The V end lost 4 bases, the J end lost 4 bases, and 11 bases lay between the germline ends. The germline V gene encodes CDR1 SEHNR and CDR2 FQNEAQ (reference sequence). The CDR3 sequence: CASSSVTRYNEQFF. CDR3 sequence (DNA): TGTGCCAGCAGCTCGGTGACTAGATACAATGAGCAGTTCTTC.

This clone came up once. This chain links TRBV28 with TRBJ1-3; D may be TRBD1 (6 bases). The CDR3 has 14 amino acids. Per the germline V gene, CDR1 is MDHEN and CDR2 is SYDVKM. V was trimmed by 7 bases and J by 1 base, leaving 11 bases between them. The CDR3 coding sequence is TGTGCCAGCACGAAAGGGGGATCTGGAAACACCATATATTTT. As protein: CASTKGGSGNTIYF.

A remark on this clone: Sequence at one end of the junction differs from germline and may be a read error. The J gene is TRBJ2-7, the V gene TRBV7-8; 10 bases are a match to TRBD1. Germline CDR1 SGHVS, CDR2 FQNEAQ. This CDR3 comprises 14 residues. CDR3 protein: CASSLGQGRPGIRF. Written as DNA, the CDR3 is TGTGCCAGCAGCTTGGGACAGGGGCGGCCCGGTATTCGGTTC. The whole variable domain, remainder taken from reference TRBV7-8 and TRBJ2-7, is GAGVSQSPRYKVAKRGQDVALRCDPISGHVSLFWYQQALGQGPEFLTYFQNEAQLDKSGLPSDRFFAERPEGSVSTLKIQRTQQEDSAVYLCASSLGQGRPGIRFGPGTRLTVT.

This clone has a handful of counts. The chain recombines TRBV6-5 with TRBJ1-2; a possible D gene is TRBD1 (6 bases). Germline V gives CDR1 MNHEY, CDR2 SVGAGI. V was shortened by 6 bases and J by 4 bases, with 12 bases between the two germline ends. This CDR3 is 13 amino acids long. CDR3 region: CASRLDRLYGYTF. Here the CDR3 DNA reads TGTGCCAGCAGACTTGACAGGCTCTATGGCTACACCTTC.

The chain is built from TRBV28 and TRBJ1-5; 8 bases match TRBD1. This CDR3 is built from 15 residues. Germline V gene data show CDR1 as MDHEN and CDR2 as SYDVKM. With 3 bases clipped from V and 5 bases from J, the junction kept 6 bases outside the gene matches. The CDR3 loop is CASSFRQGSYQPQHF. Written as DNA, the CDR3 is TGTGCCAGCAGTTTTCGACAGGGGAGCTATCAGCCCCAGCATTTT. Full variable domain (remainder filled in from reference TRBV28 and TRBJ1-5): DVKVTQSSRYLVKRTGEKVFLECVQDMDHENMFWYRQDPGLGLRLIYFSYDVKMKEKGDIPEGYSVSREKKERFSLILESASTNQTSMYLCASSFRQGSYQPQHFGDGTRLSIL.

This clone was observed a single time. The V call is TRBV6-4, the J call TRBJ1-5; 12 nucleotides match TRBD1. The germline gives CDR1 MRHNA, CDR2 SNTAGT. This CDR3 is 16 amino acids long. V lost 2 bases to trimming and J lost 4 bases; unmatched junction nucleotides: 3. This CDR3 is CASSDAGQGANQPQHF. The CDR3 region has the DNA TGTGCCAGCAGTGACGCGGGACAGGGGGCAAATCAGCCCCAGCATTTT.

The chain combines TRBV6-5 with TRBJ2-7; D is unresolved. Trimming cost V 6 bases and J 0 bases, with 15 bases left between them. The germline V gene has CDR1 MNHEY and CDR2 SVGAGI. This CDR3 is 15 amino acids long. CDR3 sequence: CASRTDTLLSYEQYF. The CDR3 DNA follows: TGTGCCAGCAGAACCGACACCCTTCTCTCCTACGAGCAGTACTTC.

The chain is built from TRBV7-8 and TRBJ2-5, with 10 bases fitting TRBD2. The V gene's germline CDR1 is SGHVS and CDR2 FQNEAQ. The CDR3 runs 17 residues. Trimming cost V 1 base and J 7 bases; bases outside gene matches: 12. CDR3 region: CASSLVRPSGRRGTQYF. Written as DNA, the CDR3 is TGTGCCAGCAGCTTAGTGCGGCCTAGCGGGAGACGCGGGACCCAGTACTTC.

The chain carries TRBV4-3 and TRBJ2-3, with TRBD2 identical over 12 bases. The germline gives CDR1 LGHNA, CDR2 YSLEER. After removal of 1 base from V and 5 bases from J, the junction contained 4 bases not matched to a gene. There are 16 residues in the CDR3. The CDR3 reads CASSQASGGAGDTQYF. The CDR3 DNA reads as TGCGCCAGCAGCCAAGCTAGCGGGGGGGCTGGAGATACGCAGTATTTT.

CDR3 sequence (DNA): TGTGCCAGCAGTTACCAGGGAAAATACGAGCAGTACTTC. Amino acid sequence: CASSYQGKYEQYF. The gene calls are TRBV6-6 and TRBJ2-7; possibly TRBD1 for D (5 bases). Trimming pared 2 bases from V and 4 bases from J, leaving 9 bases between. The CDR3 has 13 amino acids. Germline lookup yields CDR1 MNHNY and CDR2 SVGAGI (reference sequence).

The V call is TRBV5-8, the J call TRBJ2-3; 7 positions agree with TRBD1. CDR1 and CDR2 (germline): SGHTS, YDEGEE. V lost 0 bases to trimming and J lost 0 bases; unmatched junction nucleotides: 4. The CDR3 is made up of 16 amino acids. The CDR3 region has the DNA TGTGCCAGCAGCTTGGGGGGACAGTCAAGCACAGATACGCAGTATTTT. Amino acid sequence: CASSLGGQSSTDTQYF.

The rearrangement joins TRBV6-1 to TRBJ2-7; TRBD1 aligns across 9 bases. The CDR3 extends over 16 amino acids. Germline values: CDR1 MNHNS, CDR2 SASEGT. Trimming took 1 base from V and 3 from J; bases not matched to a gene: 7. The CDR3 protein is CASSEEEGQGGYEQYF. The CDR3 nucleotides are TGTGCCAGCAGTGAAGAAGAGGGACAGGGAGGCTACGAGCAGTACTTC.

This clone was counted between two and nine times. The genes are TRBV28 and TRBJ1-1, with a possible D match to TRBD1 (5 bases). The germline V gene encodes CDR1 MDHEN and CDR2 SYDVKM. With 5 bases removed from V and 7 bases from J, the gap between germline ends came to 17 bases. The CDR3 spans 14 residues. CDR3 nucleotides: TGTGCCAGCAGTCTCTTTGGGGGGAGGGGTGAAGCTTTCTTT. It codes for CASSLFGGRGEAFF.

This clone was seen once. The gene calls are TRBV27 and TRBJ1-3; perhaps TRBD1 as D (6 bases). The CDR3 has 14 residues. Germline V gene sequence: CDR1 MNHEY, CDR2 SMNVEV (reference sequence). V lost 5 bases and J 8 bases, leaving 16 bases between the germline ends. As DNA, the CDR3 is TGTGCCAGCAGTCAGTCCCAGGGGAGTGACACCATATATTTT. Protein product: CASSQSQGSDTIYF.

This rearrangement joins TRBV4-1 to TRBJ1-2; 7 positions match TRBD1. V gave up 4 bases and J gave up 5 bases; unmatched junction bases: 7. The CDR3 is made up of 14 amino acids. In germline, CDR1 is MGHRA, CDR2 YSYEKL. CDR3 nucleotides: TGCGCCAGCAGCCCCTCCGGACAGGCGTATGGCTACACCTTC. Its translation: CASSPSGQAYGYTF.

The chain joins TRBV5-1 to TRBJ1-6; 8 bases fit TRBD1. The CDR3 length is 15 residues. V lost 0 bases and J lost 7; bases outside the gene matches: 3. Per the germline V gene, CDR1 is SGHRS and CDR2 is YFSETQ. CDR3 in amino acids: CASSLVQGANSPLHF. CDR3 in DNA: TGCGCCAGCAGCTTGGTTCAGGGGGCGAATTCACCCCTCCACTTT.

This rearrangement joins TRBV19 to TRBJ1-1; weak D call: TRBD1 (6 bases). The germline V gene encodes CDR1 LNHDA and CDR2 SQIVND (reference sequence). The CDR3 is 16 residues long. Trimming took off 4 bases at V and 1 base at J, with 16 bases between the two ends. The CDR3 nucleotides are TGTGCCAGTAGTACCCCCGGACAGCTTTGGAACACTGAAGCTTTCTTT. Protein: CASSTPGQLWNTEAFF.

The genes are TRBV10-3 and TRBJ2-1; D is possibly TRBD1 (5 bases). Per germline, CDR1 ENHRY and CDR2 SYGVKD. The CDR3 has 16 residues. The germline V and J ends were trimmed by 3 bases and 0 bases, with 12 bases remaining between them. CDR3 DNA sequence: TGTGCCATCAGTGATTCCACAGGACCCTCCTACAATGAGCAGTTCTTC. Its translation is CAISDSTGPSYNEQFF.

The DNA for the CDR3 is TGTGCCATCAGTGAGGGACAGGGTCTAAGGACCAATCAGCCCCAGCATTTT. Translated: CAISEGQGLRTNQPQHF. The chain uses TRBV10-3 and TRBJ1-5; 8 nucleotides align to TRBD1. Germline lookup yields CDR1 ENHRY and CDR2 SYGVKD. V shed 2 bases, J shed 3 bases, and the junction held 9 bases outside the gene matches. The CDR3 totals 17 residues.

The CDR3 region has the DNA TGTGCCAGCAGTGACCATGGAGGGTTGGGTCAGCCCCAGCATTTT. Its translation is CASSDHGGLGQPQHF. The chain employs TRBV6-4 and TRBJ1-5, with unresolved D. Germline V CDR1 and CDR2: MRHNA, SNTAGT. This CDR3 contains 15 residues. V was shortened by 2 bases and J by 6 bases, with 14 bases between the two germline ends.

This clone showed up just once. V usage is TRBV7-2 and J usage is TRBJ2-1; 8 nucleotides line up with TRBD2. Germline CDR1 is SGHTA and CDR2 is FQGNSA. Trimming cost V 5 bases and J 6 bases; bases outside gene matches: 9. The CDR3 contains 15 residues. CDR3 nucleotides: TGTGCCAGCAGCCGTCCCGGGACTAGAACCAATGAGCAGTTCTTC. Translated, it gives CASSRPGTRTNEQFF.

J is TRBJ1-3 and V is TRBV28; the D gene is possibly TRBD1 (6 bases). CDR3 length: 15 amino acids. V was shortened by 6 bases and J by 6 bases, with 18 bases between the two germline ends. The germline CDR1 and CDR2 sequences are MDHEN and SYDVKM. The CDR3 sequence: CASSISPGDQNTIYF. The CDR3 bases are TGTGCCAGCAGCATTTCACCAGGGGATCAAAACACCATATATTTT.

This clone was seen a handful of times. The rearrangement uses TRBV7-9 and TRBJ1-1; 8 bases align to TRBD1. V dropped 1 base and J dropped 3; count of bases not matched to a gene: 4. Germline V gene sequence: CDR1 SEHNR, CDR2 FQNEAQ (reference sequence). The CDR3 consists of 15 residues. CDR3 loop: CASSLVQGAHTEAFF. Written as DNA, the CDR3 is TGTGCCAGCAGCTTAGTTCAGGGGGCGCACACTGAAGCTTTCTTT.

The chain employs TRBV7-3 and TRBJ1-2; TRBD1 matches at 9 bases. This CDR3 spans 17 amino acids. J lost 4 bases, V lost 5 bases, and 14 bases had no gene match. CDR1 and CDR2 (germline): SGHTA, FQGTGA. The CDR3 bases are TGTGCCAGCAGCCAACCGGGACAGGGCTCCACTCGCTATGGCTACACCTTC. Translated, it gives CASSQPGQGSTRYGYTF. The whole variable domain, remainder taken from reference TRBV7-3 and TRBJ1-2, is GAGVSQTPSNKVTEKGKYVELRCDPISGHTALYWYRQSLGQGPEFLIYFQGTGAADDSGLPNDRFFAVRPEGSVSTLKIQRTERGDSAVYLCASSQPGQGSTRYGYTFGSGTRLTVV.